This T cell receptor (beta chain) was recorded in a study of response to subunit inactivated influenza vaccine. Study outcomes and limitations: Researchers suggested that each seasonal influenza vaccination recruits few new T cells.

In this sample, this clonotype turned up many times. The antigen is not known. TCRdb independently ran MiXCR on the RT-PCR reads; one entry per CDR3 protein. The table records 490,000 or so distinct CDR3 sequences, less than 8% of them present only once. J gave up 6 bases and V 4 bases, and 12 bases lay outside the gene matches. Germline V lookup: CDR1 SGHRS, CDR2 YFSETQ. This CDR3 is built from 15 residues. The rearrangement links TRBV5-1 to TRBJ1-2, with 7 bases aligning to TRBD1. The receptor was derived from a man between 50 and 75 years old who received an inactivated influenza vaccine. The sample consisted of PBMCs from blood, taken around 25 months after vaccination. Here the CDR3 DNA reads TGCGCCAGCAGCCCCTACGCAGGGGGGGATAATGGCTACACCTTC. It encodes CASSPYAGGDNGYTF.